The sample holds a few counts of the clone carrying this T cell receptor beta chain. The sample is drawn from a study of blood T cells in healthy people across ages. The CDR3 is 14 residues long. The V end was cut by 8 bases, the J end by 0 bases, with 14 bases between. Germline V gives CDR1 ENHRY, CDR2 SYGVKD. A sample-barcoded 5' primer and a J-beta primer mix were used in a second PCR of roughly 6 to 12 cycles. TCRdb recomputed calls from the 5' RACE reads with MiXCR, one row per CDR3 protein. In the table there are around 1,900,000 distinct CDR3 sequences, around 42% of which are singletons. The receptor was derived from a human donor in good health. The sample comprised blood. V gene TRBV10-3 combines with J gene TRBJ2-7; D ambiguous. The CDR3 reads CAIAPAADSYEQYF. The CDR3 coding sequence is TGTGCCATCGCGCCGGCGGCAGACTCCTACGAGCAGTACTTC.